This TCR beta chain was captured by sequencing in a study of neurological immune-mediated disorders (dated by TCRdb to about 2019). In the study overall: Among the 35 or so multiple sclerosis patients, roughly 31 had relapsing-remitting MS and 3 had secondary progressive MS. The study compared peripheral blood TCR-beta repertoires of HTLV-I-associated myelopathy (HAM/TSP) patients, multiple sclerosis patients and healthy controls using UMI-based sequencing. Longitudinal samples, technical triplicates and paired sorted CD4+ and CD8+ T-cell subsets, alongside PBMC samples, were included among the roughly 97 TCR-beta libraries. The cohort was made up of about 65 subjects, consisting of 15 or so HAM/TSP patients, roughly 35 multiple sclerosis patients and about 20 healthy controls. The study at large found these results: The highest TCR clonal expansion was observed in HAM/TSP patients, whereas the lowest was observed in MS patients, even when compared with healthy controls. Phylogenetic analysis grouped repertoires from 18 of 34 MS patients into a cluster of related CDR3 sequences, suggesting a possible repertoire-level signature. No identical CDR3 amino acid sequences were found to be shared among expanded clones across subjects, suggesting that TCR-beta repertoires were private in all groups. No association of the MS cluster with clinical or MRI features was observed, and the need for larger cohorts was stated by the authors.

For unsorted PBMC libraries, 2 million PBMCs were used after storage in RNAlater at -80 degrees C until RNA extraction. The multiple sclerosis patients were enrolled in a US clinical protocol that used magnetic resonance imaging to evaluate disease progression. PBMCs were separated from peripheral blood using Ficoll-Hypaque density gradient centrifugation and then cryopreserved in liquid nitrogen. There are 15 amino acids in the CDR3, from cysteine to phenylalanine inclusive. Of the read, only the CDR3 DNA is kept; its 45 bases are in frame from base 1. CDR1 and CDR2 were assigned from the germline V gene as LGHNA and YNFKEQ. Trimming accounts for 2 bases at V and 3 bases at J, while the number of junction bases matched to no gene is 5. cDNA was synthesized by template-switch 5'RACE using a primer with a 10-nucleotide random unique molecular identifier that tagged each TCR transcript. Every sequencing run yielded over 160 million TCR-beta sequences covering 15-18 subjects. The RNeasy kit was used for extraction of total RNA. Using the KAPA Real-time Library Amplification kit, TCR-beta VDJ regions were amplified with primers for the TCR constant region and the 5'RACE anchor. A first PCR added sample indexes and Illumina adaptors, and a second PCR then raised library yield. After Ampure bead purification, the TCR product of roughly 650 bp was size-selected on a 2% E-gel SizeSelection system. Before pooling, library quality was assessed on a Bioanalyzer, concentration was determined with Qubit, and library quantification was performed with the Kapa Library Quantification kit. An Illumina HiSeq 2500 sequenced the libraries paired-end 2 x 150 bp. To increase sequence diversity, about 25-31% phiX was spiked into each library pool. The original pipeline was this. Quality-filtered reads were processed with the UMI-based MiGEC pipeline, which removed over 75% of raw TCR sequences during error correction. IMGT germline references were used for aligning VDJ genes, and each clonotype was defined as a unique CDR3 amino acid sequence together with its V-J genes. Clonal expansion, Shannon diversity, and CDR3 relatedness (CalcPairwiseDistances, ClusterSamples) were evaluated with VDJtools, and phylogenetic trees were built with CLCbio workbench. Clones with at least 8 unique UMIs were defined as expanded, with this threshold being based on coefficient-of-variation modelling across technical triplicates. TCRdb reprocessing: public reads trimmed at Q25 with fastp, clones called with MiXCR, in-frame beta chains kept. Under each unique CDR3 protein, matching rows form one entry showing the most common genes and DNA. TCRdb's processing, not the authors', yielded these V and J calls. Across this sample there are 49,000 or so distinct CDR3 sequences, with roughly 4.1% seen only once. The top ten hold just over 5.5% of the sample.

Ten or more counts support this clonotype. Its antigen is unknown. Base qualities are not at hand, and no much larger clone is one base apart. The sequencing input was PBMCs. The receptor was derived from a woman aged 55-70 years with multiple sclerosis. Recombination joined TRBV4-2 with TRBJ2-7; 9 middle bases align to TRBD1. DNA sequence: TGTGCCAGCAGCCAACCCCGGACAGGGGACTACGAGCAGTACTTC. Its translation reads: CASSQPRTGDYEQYF.